This TCR beta chain came from a study of T cell responses to AZD1222 COVID-19 vaccine. Clones were read by immunoSEQ multiplex PCR, and TCRdb kept only the in-frame ones, dropping some. The table has 150,000 or so clones, 93% seen once. On this clone: Its target is unknown.

Findings of the study overall: Most donors were white British, females outnumbered males, and clonal diversity was possibly underestimated. The study identified only five to seven AZD1222 recipients as seropositive at baseline. Repertoire sampling was restricted to post-peak T cell response timepoints.

Germline lookup yields CDR1 DFQATT and CDR2 SNEGSKA (reference sequence). Between the trimmed V and J ends, which lost 8 bases and 3 bases, there was a span of 10 bases. This CDR3 is built from 11 residues. This specimen consisted of peripheral blood, obtained on day 0 of AZD1222 vaccination. The chain uses TRBV20-1 and TRBJ1-2; possibly TRBD1 for D (5 bases). This clonotype was obtained from an adult in good health. The CDR3 is CSTGTDYGYTF. The CDR3 bases are TGCAGTACCGGGACGGACTATGGCTACACCTTC.